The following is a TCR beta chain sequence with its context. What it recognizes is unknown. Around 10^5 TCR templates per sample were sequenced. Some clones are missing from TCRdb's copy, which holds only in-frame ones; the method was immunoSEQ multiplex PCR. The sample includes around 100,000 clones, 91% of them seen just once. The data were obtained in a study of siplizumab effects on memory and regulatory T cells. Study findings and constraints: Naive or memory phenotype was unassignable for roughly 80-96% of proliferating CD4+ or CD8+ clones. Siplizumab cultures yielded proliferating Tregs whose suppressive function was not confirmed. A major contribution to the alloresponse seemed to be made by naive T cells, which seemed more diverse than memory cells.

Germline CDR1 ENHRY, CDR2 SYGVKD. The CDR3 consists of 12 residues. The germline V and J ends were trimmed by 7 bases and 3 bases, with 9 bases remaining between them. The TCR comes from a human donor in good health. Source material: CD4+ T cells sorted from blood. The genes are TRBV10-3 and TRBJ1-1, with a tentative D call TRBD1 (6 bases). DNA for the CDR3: TGTGCCATCAACTCAGGGGACACTGAAGCTTTCTTT. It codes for CAINSGDTEAFF.